This TCR beta chain derives from a study of control samples from healthy donors and cancer patients. Germline V lookup: CDR1 SGHDT, CDR2 YYEEEE. Trimming removed 0 bases at V and 5 bases at J, with 5 bases between. The CDR3 spans 12 residues. Sequencing was performed with immunoSEQ multiplex PCR; in TCRdb, only in-frame clones are kept and a portion is missing. The sample lists about 410,000 clones; more than 80% were seen once. Specimen: PBMCs. The chain joins TRBV5-6 to TRBJ1-2; no clear D. The clonotype was recovered from a man aged 35 to 55 with head and neck cancer. The CDR3 reads CASSLVRYGYTF. The CDR3 DNA reads TGTGCCAGCAGCTTGGTACGGTATGGCTACACCTTC.